This T cell receptor (beta chain) was obtained from a study of T cell changes during pregnancy in multiple sclerosis. Libraries were prepared by immunoSEQ multiplex PCR; TCRdb keeps only in-frame clonotypes and omits some of them. The sample lists approximately 120,000 clones, roughly 95% seen once, with about 0.45% in the top ten. This clone was picked up one time. The CDR3 is 18 amino acids. Looked up from germline, CDR1 is KGHSH and CDR2 is LQKENI. Trimming removed 0 bases at V and 2 bases at J, with 16 bases between. Material: peripheral blood, obtained after pregnancy. The source is a female donor with multiple sclerosis, enrolled in a pregnancy study. The genes are TRBV18 and TRBJ2-2; the D gene is possibly TRBD1 (6 bases). The CDR3 region has the DNA TGTGCCAGCTCACCACCGAGACTTGGCAGGGGTAACACCGGGGAGCTGTTTTTT. Its protein product is CASSPPRLGRGNTGELFF.